These T cell receptor beta chains were read from a single sample in a study of a mutant IDH1 vaccine in newly diagnosed glioma. No antigens are known for them. Sequencing was performed with immunoSEQ multiplex PCR; in TCRdb, only in-frame clones are kept and a portion is missing. The sample comprises tens of thousands of clones, roughly 86% of which are singletons, and 2% to 2.5% rests with the top ten. This material consisted of PBMCs, taken from a glioma patient whose treatment included an IDH1 peptide vaccine. The receptor set was obtained from a man aged 30 to 45 with glioma. The conserved cysteine and the conserved F or W are not part of the CDR3 here. D genes are given only for firm matches.

D gene: .; V gene: TRBV11-2; J gene: TRBJ2-1; CDR3 protein: ASSTYEGVEQF
D gene: TRBD2; V gene: TRBV2; J gene: TRBJ2-7; CDR3 protein: ASSESSGGTYEQY
D gene: .; V gene: TRBV7-9; J gene: TRBJ2-1; CDR3 protein: ASSLSSRPTYNEQF
D gene: .; V gene: TRBV19; J gene: TRBJ1-5; CDR3 protein: ASSIVGPQSPQH
D gene: .; V gene: TRBV11-1; J gene: TRBJ2-7; CDR3 protein: ASSFRRGPYEQY
D gene: TRBD1; V gene: TRBV10-3; J gene: TRBJ1-4; CDR3 protein: AISESSGGGEKLF
D gene: .; V gene: TRBV6-6; J gene: TRBJ1-1; CDR3 protein: ASRLRDTEAF
D gene: .; V gene: TRBV4-3; J gene: TRBJ2-2; CDR3 protein: ASSQTRGRTGELF
D gene: .; V gene: TRBV6-5; J gene: TRBJ1-1; CDR3 protein: ASSSGGSFNSEAF
D gene: .; V gene: TRBV2; J gene: TRBJ2-7; CDR3 protein: ASSDRSSEQY
D gene: .; V gene: TRBV5-6; J gene: TRBJ2-5; CDR3 protein: ASSEALAKETQY